This T cell receptor (beta chain) was found in a study of tumor-infiltrating lymphocytes in primary liver carcinoma. Study information: Lesions, classed as T1-T3 N0M0, spanned 4.2 to 10 cm across.

Unsorted whole blood yielded blood RNA, and germline DNA was extracted as well. Trimming stripped 2 bases from V and 1 base from J, with 11 bases between. Germline values: CDR1 SEHNR, CDR2 FQNEAQ (reference sequence). This CDR3 comprises 15 residues. The researchers produced TCR beta cDNA from 500 to 550 ng total RNA with a constant-region primer. Libraries covering TCR beta were generated through three nested multiplex PCR rounds (using a slightly modified ARM-PCR). For around 11 cycles apiece, the opening two PCR rounds ran with TRBV1-TRBV30 forward primers and a C-beta reverse primer. TCRdb processed the multiplex PCR reads anew with MiXCR; each CDR3 protein has one entry. The repertoire consists of 310,000 or so distinct CDR3 sequences, with almost 65% occurring once and the leading ten covering about 6.1%.

The clonotype comes from a middle-aged man with primary liver carcinoma and hepatitis B virus infection. The chain uses TRBV7-9 and TRBJ1-1; maybe TRBD1 (5 bases). Source material: peripheral blood. The CDR3 sequence is CASSLIGHANTEAFF. The CDR3 coding sequence is TGTGCCAGCAGCTTAATCGGACATGCGAACACTGAAGCTTTCTTT.